This T cell receptor (beta chain) was sequenced for a study of T cells after somatic rescue of genetic block. Here immunoSEQ multiplex PCR was the method, and the copy in TCRdb shows in-frame clones only, minus some. Of roughly 110,000 clones listed, 85% to 95% are singletons. V lost 5 bases and J lost 4, with 7 bases in between. Germline V gene lookup returns CDR1 MDHEN and CDR2 SYDVKM. There are 12 residues in the CDR3. The specimen sequenced was peripheral blood mononuclear cells (PBMCs). The source of this sequence is a woman aged 18 to 35. V gene TRBV28 combines with J gene TRBJ2-3, with D unclear. CDR3 coding DNA: TGTGCCAGCAGTCCGCTTGCAGATACGCAGTATTTT. Residues: CASSPLADTQYF.